This TCR beta chain was retrieved from a study of monozygotic twins with inflammatory bowel disease (dated by TCRdb to about 2019). At the level of the whole study: A total of 28 monozygotic twin pairs were included in the full study, comprising nine German pairs (four IBD-concordant, five IBD-discordant) and 19 IBD-discordant Danish pairs. Disease-associated traits were sought mainly through comparisons between IBD patients and their genetically identical healthy co-twins within discordant pairs. Each individual had, on average, about 151 000 unique TCRalpha sequences and 181 000 unique TCRbeta sequences available for analysis.

The study at large found these results: No single strong signal or clonotype linked to IBD turned up in the results, so the idea that one exists was not supported. Because patients received different immunosuppressive treatments, the repertoires may have picked up extra background noise and variability between individuals. IBD patients shared fewer clonotypes with other individuals than healthy twins did, most markedly in patients showing signs of disease activity. Repertoire similarity did not differ between concordant and discordant twins, possibly due to limited statistical power. Distinction between different T cell subtypes could not be achieved in the analysis. IBD patients had lower TCRbeta repertoire diversity, measured by the inverse Simpson index, than their healthy co-twins.

CDR1 and CDR2, per the germline V gene (reference sequence), are MNHEY and SMNVEV. Including cysteine and phenylalanine, the CDR3 has 12 amino acids. DNA was not recorded. Libraries were prepared through 5' RACE. For each TCR library, approximately 3.5 ug of total RNA was used. For each sample, cDNA synthesis with SMARTScribe reverse transcriptase was split into eight separate reactions. During cDNA synthesis, template switching introduced unique molecular identifiers that contained a 6-nucleotide sample barcode. Amplification of TCRalpha and TCRbeta cDNA involved two nested PCRs of approximately 16 and 10 cycles, and each PCR was followed by bead purification. Before amplification, cDNA was treated with uracil DNA-glycosylase and purified using the QIAquick PCR purification kit. The second PCR added Illumina TruSeq-compatible adapters along with sample-specific barcodes. TapeStation and Qubit were used to check library quality and concentration, and 5 ng of each library went into the pool. Sequencing of the pooled libraries was done on an Illumina HiSeq2500 single-index Rapid Run using custom sequencing primers and 2 x 100 bp reads. In the paper's pipeline: MiGEC version 1.2.6 was used for UMI-based consensus assembly to correct PCR and sequencing errors. V(D)J alignment, clonotype assembly and CDR3 extraction were performed with MiXCR version 2.1.1. Normalisation of gene usage, clonotype sharing and MAIT/NKT TCR abundance was achieved by analysing the top 1000, 10 000 and 20 000 clonotypes per sample. Diversity was computed as the inverse Simpson index with the vegan R package after downsampling to 27 000 UMIs. Paired Mann-Whitney U tests on discordant twin pairs were used, with Benjamini-Hochberg multiple-testing correction. Once TCRdb had reprocessed the reads, it stored one entry per CDR3 protein sequence and supplied no DNA. These V and J calls originate from TCRdb's pipeline instead of the authors' own analysis. The table for this sample records about 170,000 distinct CDR3 sequences. Of the sample, roughly 3% falls within the top ten clones.

From each donor, a roughly 2.5 ml peripheral blood sample was collected into PAXgene tubes and stored at -80 degrees C. Without T cell sorting, total RNA was isolated from whole blood using the PAXgene blood miRNA kit on an automated QIAcube. Peripheral blood from monozygotic twin pairs, either concordant or discordant for inflammatory bowel disease, underwent deep TCRalpha and TCRbeta repertoire profiling that used unique molecular barcoding. For every twin pair, smoking habits were documented, and each individual was categorised as a current, former or never smoker. To note about this clonotype: Its cognate antigen has yet to be identified.

The rearranged chain carries TRBV27 and TRBJ2-7; TCRdb selects TRBD1, and the lack of DNA leaves this call unchecked. Sequencing was done on a sample of blood. The receptor comes from a human donor with ulcerative colitis or Crohn's disease, or a healthy co-twin of an affected twin (not recorded which). The CDR3 region: CASSQRRELQYF.